This TCR beta chain was obtained from a study of identical twins. General study findings and limits: The same donors were not followed; conclusions instead depended on cross-sectional statistical analysis. In cord blood, abundant beta clonotypes had fewer insertions; memory showed no trend. Weaker excess twin sharing was observed in beta out-of-frame sequences.

TCRdb ran MiXCR on the 5' RACE reads and lists one entry per CDR3 protein. The repertoire holds approximately 530,000 distinct CDR3 sequences, with about a fifth as singletons. Trimming removed 2 bases from V and 5 bases from J, with 13 bases in between. Looked up from germline, CDR1 is MGHDK and CDR2 is SYGVNS. CDR3 length: 15 amino acids. Donors were all healthy Caucasians. A note on this clonotype: Its antigen is still unknown.

These records were also assigned to another study, of yellow fever vaccine responses in identical twins.

Sequencing was performed on CD4+ T cells sorted from blood. This chain uses TRBV25-1 with TRBJ1-5, with TRBD1 as a possible D gene (5 bases). This TCR was recovered from a woman aged 18-29 years in good health. CDR3 nucleotide sequence: TGTGCCAGCAGTGAAGGGGCAGGGTCTGATCAGCCCCAGCATTTT. Its protein is CASSEGAGSDQPQHF.